This entry lists 5 T cell receptor beta chains sequenced from one sample in a study of shared clonotypes between healthy human individuals. Profiling relied on immunoSEQ multiplex PCR, and the TCRdb table lists in-frame clones only, not all of them. Among fewer than 600,000 clones listed, roughly 83% were seen once. The sequenced sample was PBMCs. These receptors were taken from a woman aged 40 to 50 in good health. Some clones in this sample may be carry-over from other donors' samples.

The V and J genes are TRBV28 and TRBJ2-7; possibly TRBD1 for D (6 bases). V dropped 7 bases and J dropped 3 bases, with 16 bases sitting between them. The CDR3 length is 14 residues. Germline CDR1 MDHEN, CDR2 SYDVKM. This CDR3 reads CASTPDSSLYEQYF. CDR3 coding DNA: TGTGCCAGCACCCCGGACAGTTCTCTCTACGAGCAGTACTTC.

The chain is built from TRBV5-4 and TRBJ2-7; D is unclear. This CDR3 spans 14 amino acids. V was trimmed by 3 bases and J by 2 bases, leaving 12 bases between them. Germline-derived CDR1 and CDR2 are SGHNT and YYREEE (reference sequence). This CDR3 reads CASSSGLSPYEQYF. CDR3 bases: TGTGCCAGCAGCTCCGGGCTCTCCCCCTACGAGCAGTACTTC. Filled out from reference TRBV5-4 and TRBJ2-7, the complete variable domain reads ETGVTQSPTHLIKTRGQQVTLRCSSQSGHNTVSWYQQALGQGPQFIFQYYREEENGRGNFPPRFSGLQFPNYSSELNVNALELDDSALYLCASSSGLSPYEQYFGPGTRLTVT.

The chain recombines TRBV25-1 with TRBJ1-2; the D gene is possibly TRBD1 (5 bases). The CDR3 consists of 12 residues. Per the germline V gene, CDR1 is MGHDK and CDR2 is SYGVNS. The V gene lost 4 bases and the J gene lost 6 bases, with 9 bases spanning the gap. The CDR3 here is CASSGDGHGYTF. In nucleotides, the CDR3 is TGTGCCAGCAGTGGGGACGGTCATGGCTACACCTTC.

The gene calls are TRBV7-3 and TRBJ2-7; D perhaps matches TRBD1 (6 bases). The germline gives CDR1 SGHTA, CDR2 FQGTGA. V was pared by 2 bases and J by 5 bases, with 13 bases between. CDR3 length equals 14 residues. As DNA, the CDR3 is TGTGCCAGCAGCTTAGGCAGGGGATACGACGAGCAGTACTTC. As protein: CASSLGRGYDEQYF.

CDR3 nucleotide sequence: TGTGCCAGCAGCGCGAACTGGCCGGGTGAAAAACTGTTTTTT. Protein sequence: CASSANWPGEKLFF. The chain employs TRBV7-9 and TRBJ1-4; D gene ambiguous. Deletions cut 5 bases from V and 7 bases from J, with 14 bases between. Germline CDR1 and CDR2: SEHNR and FQNEAQ (reference sequence). There are 14 residues in the CDR3. The whole variable domain, filled in from reference TRBV7-9 and TRBJ1-4, reads DTGVSQNPRHKITKRGQNVTFRCDPISEHNRLYWYRQTLGQGPEFLTYFQNEAQLEKSRLLSDRFSAERPKGSFSTLEIQRTEQGDSAMYLCASSANWPGEKLFFGSGTQLSVL.